This TCR beta chain emerged from a study of blood T cell repertoires in COVID-19. Study-level background: Some COVID-19 samples were acute and others convalescent; all came from the United States, Italy and Spain.

TCRdb's table, derived via immunoSEQ multiplex PCR, lists solely in-frame clones and lacks some. This sample yields about 50,000 clones, of which more than 85% are seen a single time; around 6.5% belongs to the top ten. The CDR3 spans 14 residues. CDR1 and CDR2 (germline): LGHDT, YNNKEL (reference sequence). Trimming at V came to 3 bases and at J to 10 bases, leaving 8 bases not matched to a gene. This TCR was recovered from a man aged 50 or older with active COVID-19. This chain links TRBV3-1 (or the pseudogene TRBV3-2) with TRBJ2-1; TRBD2 aligns across 8 bases. The source material was peripheral blood. CDR3 nucleotides: TGTGCCAGCAGCCAGGAGCGGGAGCTCTTAGAGCAGTTCTTC. As protein: CASSQERELLEQFF.